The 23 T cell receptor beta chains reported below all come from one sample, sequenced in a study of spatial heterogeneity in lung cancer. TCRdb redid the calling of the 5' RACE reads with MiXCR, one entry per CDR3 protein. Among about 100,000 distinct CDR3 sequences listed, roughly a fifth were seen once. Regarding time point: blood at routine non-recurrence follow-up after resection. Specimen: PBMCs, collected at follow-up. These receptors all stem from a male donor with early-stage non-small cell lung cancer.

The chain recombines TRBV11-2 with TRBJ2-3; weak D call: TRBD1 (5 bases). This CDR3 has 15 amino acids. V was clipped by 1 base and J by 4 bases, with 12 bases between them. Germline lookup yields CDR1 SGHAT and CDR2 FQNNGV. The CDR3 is CASSLVSQGADTQYF. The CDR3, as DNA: TGTGCCAGCAGCTTAGTGAGCCAGGGCGCAGATACGCAGTATTTT.

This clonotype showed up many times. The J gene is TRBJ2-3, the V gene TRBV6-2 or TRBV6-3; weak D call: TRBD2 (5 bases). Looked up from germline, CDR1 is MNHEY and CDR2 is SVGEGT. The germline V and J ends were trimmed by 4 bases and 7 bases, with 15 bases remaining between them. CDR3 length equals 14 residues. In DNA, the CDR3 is TGTGCCAGCAGTTCCCGGACTGCCCAGAATACGCAGTATTTT. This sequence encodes CASSSRTAQNTQYF.

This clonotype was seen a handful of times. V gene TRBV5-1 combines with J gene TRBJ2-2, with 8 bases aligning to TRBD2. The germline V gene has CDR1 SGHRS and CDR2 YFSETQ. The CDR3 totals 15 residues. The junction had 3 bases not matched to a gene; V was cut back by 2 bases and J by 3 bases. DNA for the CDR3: TGCGCCAGCAGCTTTAGCGGGGCTGACACCGGGGAGCTGTTTTTT. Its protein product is CASSFSGADTGELFF.

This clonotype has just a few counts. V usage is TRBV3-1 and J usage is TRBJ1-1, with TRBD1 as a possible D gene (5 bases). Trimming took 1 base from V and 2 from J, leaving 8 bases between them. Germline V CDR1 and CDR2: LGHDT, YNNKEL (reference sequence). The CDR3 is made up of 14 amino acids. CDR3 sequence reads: CASSQGGSNTEAFF. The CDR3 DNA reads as TGTGCCAGCAGCCAAGGGGGCTCCAACACTGAAGCTTTCTTT.

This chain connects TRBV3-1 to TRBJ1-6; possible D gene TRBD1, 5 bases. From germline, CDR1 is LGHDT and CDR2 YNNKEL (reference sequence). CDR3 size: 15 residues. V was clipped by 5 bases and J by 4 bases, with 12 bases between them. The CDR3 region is CASSEIDSYNSPLHF. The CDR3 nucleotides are TGTGCCAGCAGCGAGATCGACAGTTATAATTCACCCCTCCACTTT.

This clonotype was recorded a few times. The CDR3 bases are TGCGCCAGCCGATCGACAGTATCTAGCACAGATACGCAGTATTTT. Translating gives CASRSTVSSTDTQYF. The genes are TRBV5-1 and TRBJ2-3, with D possibly being TRBD1 (5 bases). Germline V gene sequence: CDR1 SGHRS, CDR2 YFSETQ. V was cut by 7 bases and J by 0 bases, with 15 bases left in between. CDR3 length: 15 amino acids.

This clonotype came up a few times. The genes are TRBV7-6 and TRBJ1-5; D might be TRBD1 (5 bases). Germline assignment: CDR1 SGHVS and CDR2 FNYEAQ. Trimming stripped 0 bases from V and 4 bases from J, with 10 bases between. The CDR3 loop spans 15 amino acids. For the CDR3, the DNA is TGTGCCAGCAGCTTAGCAGGGGCCCAAAATCAGCCCCAGCATTTT. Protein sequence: CASSLAGAQNQPQHF.

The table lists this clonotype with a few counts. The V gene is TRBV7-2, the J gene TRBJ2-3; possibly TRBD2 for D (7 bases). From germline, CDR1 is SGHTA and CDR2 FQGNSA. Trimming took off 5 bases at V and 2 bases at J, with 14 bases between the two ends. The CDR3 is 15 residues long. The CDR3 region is CASSLAGAITDTQYF. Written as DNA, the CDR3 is TGTGCCAGCAGCCTGGCGGGGGCGATCACAGATACGCAGTATTTT.

The CDR3 DNA sequence: TGTGCCAGCAGCTCCGGACAGTCTGGGGCCAACGTCCTGACTTTC. Translating it yields CASSSGQSGANVLTF. The chain links TRBV11-2 to TRBJ2-6, with D tentatively TRBD1 (6 bases). With 4 bases removed from V and 1 base from J, the gap between germline ends came to 8 bases. CDR1 is SGHAT, CDR2 FQNNGV, per germline. The CDR3 totals 15 residues. The complete variable domain, with remaining parts taken from reference TRBV11-2 and TRBJ2-6, reads EAGVAQSPRYKIIEKRQSVAFWCNPISGHATLYWYQQILGQGPKLLIQFQNNGVVDDSQLPKDRFSAERLKGVDSTLKIQPAKLEDSAVYLCASSSGQSGANVLTFGAGSRLTVL.

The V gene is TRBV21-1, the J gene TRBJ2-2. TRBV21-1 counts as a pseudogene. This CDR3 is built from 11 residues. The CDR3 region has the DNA TGTGCCATCCGCATCCTCATTTGGCTGTTTTTT. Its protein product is CAIRILIWLFF.

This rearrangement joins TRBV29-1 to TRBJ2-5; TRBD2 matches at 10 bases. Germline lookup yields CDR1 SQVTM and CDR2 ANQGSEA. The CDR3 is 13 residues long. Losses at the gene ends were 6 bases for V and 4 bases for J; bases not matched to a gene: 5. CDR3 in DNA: TGCAGCGTCGGTAGCGGGGGGCGAGAGACCCAGTACTTC. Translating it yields CSVGSGGRETQYF.

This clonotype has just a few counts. CDR3 bases: TGTGCCAGCAGTTTGCAGGGTACTAGCGGGACCACCGGGGAGCTGTTTTTT. Translation gives CASSLQGTSGTTGELFF. The chain recombines TRBV6-5 with TRBJ2-2; TRBD2 matches 10 bases. Germline V gene sequence: CDR1 MNHEY, CDR2 SVGAGI. J lost 4 bases, V lost 4 bases, and 9 bases had no gene match. This CDR3 contains 17 residues.

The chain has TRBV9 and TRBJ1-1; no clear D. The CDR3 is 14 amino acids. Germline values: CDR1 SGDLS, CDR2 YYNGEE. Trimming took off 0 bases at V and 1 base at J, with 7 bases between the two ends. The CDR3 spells CASSVGSWNTEAFF. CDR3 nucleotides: TGTGCCAGCAGCGTAGGCAGTTGGAACACTGAAGCTTTCTTT. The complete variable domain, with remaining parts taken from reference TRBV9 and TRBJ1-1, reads DSGVTQTPKHLITATGQRVTLRCSPRSGDLSVYWYQQSLDQGLQFLIQYYNGEERAKGNILERFSAQQFPDLHSELNLSSLELGDSALYFCASSVGSWNTEAFFGQGTRLTVV.

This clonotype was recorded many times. In DNA form, the CDR3 reads TGTGCCAGCAGTGAGAGACCCAACACTGAAAAACTGTTTTTT. It translates to CASSERPNTEKLFF. The chain joins TRBV2 to TRBJ1-4, with D unclear. CDR1 is SNHLY, CDR2 FYNNEI, per germline. The CDR3 totals 14 residues. Trimming took 3 bases from V and 7 from J, leaving 12 bases between them.

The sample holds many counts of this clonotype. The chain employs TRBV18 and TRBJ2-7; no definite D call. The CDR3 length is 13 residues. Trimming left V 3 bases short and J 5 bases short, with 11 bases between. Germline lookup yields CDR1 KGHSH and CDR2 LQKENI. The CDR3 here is CASSPGPTHEQYV. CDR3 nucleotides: TGTGCCAGCTCACCCGGACCGACCCACGAGCAGTACGTC.

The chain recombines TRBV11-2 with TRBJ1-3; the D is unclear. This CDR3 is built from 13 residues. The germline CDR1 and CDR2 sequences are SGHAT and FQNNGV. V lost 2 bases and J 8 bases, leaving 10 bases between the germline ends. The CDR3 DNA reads TGTGCCAGCAGCTTAAGTCTTCTAGACACCATATATTTT. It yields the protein CASSLSLLDTIYF.

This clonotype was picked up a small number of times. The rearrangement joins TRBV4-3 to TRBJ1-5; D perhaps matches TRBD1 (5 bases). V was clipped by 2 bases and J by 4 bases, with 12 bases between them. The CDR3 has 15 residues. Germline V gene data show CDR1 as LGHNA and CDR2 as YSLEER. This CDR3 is CASSQLLGGNQPQHF. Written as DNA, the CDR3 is TGCGCCAGCAGCCAACTTCTTGGGGGGAATCAGCCCCAGCATTTT.

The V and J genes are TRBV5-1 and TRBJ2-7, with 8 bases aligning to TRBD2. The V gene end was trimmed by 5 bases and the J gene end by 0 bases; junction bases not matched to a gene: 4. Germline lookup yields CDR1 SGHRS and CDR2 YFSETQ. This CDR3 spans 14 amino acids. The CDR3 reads CASRATSGSYEQYF. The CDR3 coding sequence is TGCGCCAGCAGGGCCACTAGCGGCTCCTACGAGCAGTACTTC.

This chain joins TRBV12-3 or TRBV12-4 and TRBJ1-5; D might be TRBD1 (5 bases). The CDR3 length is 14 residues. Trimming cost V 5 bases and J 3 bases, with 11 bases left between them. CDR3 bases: TGTGCCAGCAGTCCCACAGGAAACAATCAGCCCCAGCATTTT. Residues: CASSPTGNNQPQHF.

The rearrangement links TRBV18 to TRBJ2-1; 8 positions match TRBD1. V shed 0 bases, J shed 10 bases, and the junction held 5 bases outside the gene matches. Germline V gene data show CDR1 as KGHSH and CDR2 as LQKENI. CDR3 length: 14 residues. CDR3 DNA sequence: TGTGCCAGCTCACCACCTCTCAGGGGGCAAGAGCAGTTCTTC. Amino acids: CASSPPLRGQEQFF.

The CDR3 protein is CASTYFSIYGQFYNEQFF. CDR3 sequence (DNA): TGTGCCAGCACCTACTTTTCGATCTATGGCCAGTTTTACAATGAGCAGTTCTTC. The V and J genes are TRBV2 and TRBJ2-1; no reliable D call. Trimming cost V 7 bases and J 4 bases, with 26 bases left between them. Per the germline V gene, CDR1 is SNHLY and CDR2 is FYNNEI. This CDR3 spans 18 amino acids.

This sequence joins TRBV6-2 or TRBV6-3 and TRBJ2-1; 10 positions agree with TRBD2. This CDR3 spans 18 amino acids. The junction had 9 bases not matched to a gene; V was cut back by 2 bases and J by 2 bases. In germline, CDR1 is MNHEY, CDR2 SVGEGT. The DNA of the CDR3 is TGTGCCAGCAGTTACCCCACTGCTAGCGGGAGTCCCTACAATGAGCAGTTCTTC. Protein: CASSYPTASGSPYNEQFF.

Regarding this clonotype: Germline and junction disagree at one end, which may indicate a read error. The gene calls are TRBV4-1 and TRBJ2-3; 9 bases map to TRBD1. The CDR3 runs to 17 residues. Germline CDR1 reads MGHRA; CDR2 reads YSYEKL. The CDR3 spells CVSSLSTGGASADTQYF. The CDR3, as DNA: TGCGTCAGCAGCCTGAGCACAGGGGGCGCGAGTGCAGATACGCAGTATTTT.